This entry describes one T cell receptor beta chain. The data derive from a study of blood T cell repertoires in COVID-19. Germline lookup yields CDR1 LNHDA and CDR2 SQIVND (reference sequence). The length of the CDR3 is 13 residues. The trim removed 6 bases at V and 1 base at J, leaving 3 bases unmatched. In the original workflow: How many nucleated cells were present was estimated from reference gene primer amplification. This table comes from immunoSEQ multiplex PCR, and its TCRdb copy is limited to in-frame clones, with some not included. The DNA was the basis for D and trimming; V, J and clone size are from that table. The sample lists about 160,000 clones, more than 65% occurring once.

This TCR derives from an elderly woman with acute or convalescent COVID-19. This chain connects TRBV19 to TRBJ2-7; 7 bases are a match to TRBD2. The specimen was peripheral blood. CDR3 residues: CASSWGGSYEQYF. DNA of the CDR3: TGTGCCAGTAGCTGGGGAGGGTCCTACGAGCAGTACTTC.